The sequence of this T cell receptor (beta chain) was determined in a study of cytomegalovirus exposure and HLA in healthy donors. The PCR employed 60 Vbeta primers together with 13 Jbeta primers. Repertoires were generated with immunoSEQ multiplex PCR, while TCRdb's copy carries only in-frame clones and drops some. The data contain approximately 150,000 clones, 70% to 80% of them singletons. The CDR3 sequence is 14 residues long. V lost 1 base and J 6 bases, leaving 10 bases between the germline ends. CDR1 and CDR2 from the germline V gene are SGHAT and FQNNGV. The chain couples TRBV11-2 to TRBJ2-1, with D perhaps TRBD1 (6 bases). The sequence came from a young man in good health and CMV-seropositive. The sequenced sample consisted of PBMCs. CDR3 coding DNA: TGTGCCAGCAGCTTAGGGACAGTCCGCAATGAGCAGTTCTTC. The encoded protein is CASSLGTVRNEQFF. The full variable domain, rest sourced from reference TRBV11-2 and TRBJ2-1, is EAGVAQSPRYKIIEKRQSVAFWCNPISGHATLYWYQQILGQGPKLLIQFQNNGVVDDSQLPKDRFSAERLKGVDSTLKIQPAKLEDSAVYLCASSLGTVRNEQFFGPGTRLTVL.